This T cell receptor (beta chain) was recovered during a study of T cell responses to AZD1222 COVID-19 vaccine. Regarding this clone: Its antigen remains unknown.

Study-level results: Across spike, vaccine-associated CD4 TCRs were found, dominant at 160-218 and 743-854. An increase in Spike-specific TCR breadth and depth was observed after two AZD1222 doses. Possibly, clonal diversity was underestimated; donors were largely white British and included more females.

Sequenced by immunoSEQ multiplex PCR; TCRdb stores in-frame clones only, minus some. The repertoire has 150,000 to 200,000 clones, about 92% of them found once; the top ten carry about 2.5%. This receptor was obtained from an adult in good health. This specimen consisted of peripheral blood, obtained on day 0 of AZD1222 vaccination.

In DNA, the CDR3 is TGTGCCAGCTCACCGAACTCTCAGCAAGCGTGGGAGCTGTTTTTT. As protein: CASSPNSQQAWELFF. V usage is TRBV18 and J usage is TRBJ2-2, with unresolved D. CDR1 and CDR2 from the germline V gene are KGHSH and LQKENI. CDR3 length: 15 residues. With 3 bases removed from V and 9 bases from J, the gap between germline ends came to 17 bases.